This paragraph covers one TCR beta chain sequence. The sample is drawn from a study of control samples from healthy donors and cancer patients. The repertoire was sequenced with immunoSEQ multiplex PCR; TCRdb's copy has only in-frame clones and lacks some. The data show 150,000 to 200,000 clones, around 94% seen once. J lost 6 bases, V lost 9 bases, and 6 bases had no gene match. The V gene's germline CDR1 is SNHLY and CDR2 FYNNEI. The CDR3 spans 13 residues. The specimen was blood. The V and J genes are TRBV2 and TRBJ1-2; 11 nucleotides agree with TRBD1. The clonotype was recovered from a man aged 30 to 45 in good health. The CDR3 nucleotides are TGTGCCAGACGGACAGGGGGCGGGAATGGCTACACCTTC. As protein: CARRTGGGNGYTF.